The present T cell receptor (beta chain) was sequenced within a study of shared clonotypes between healthy human individuals. Study at large: CD8 memory received one plate per donor, CD8 naive two, CD4 memory three and CD4 naive three.

With respect to this clone: Its antigen is not identified.

Whole-study results and caveats: Few donors restricted represented genetic and exposure-history diversity.

The repertoire was sequenced with immunoSEQ multiplex PCR; TCRdb's copy has only in-frame clones and lacks some. Of some 2.1 million clones in the sample, 85% to 95% were seen once. V was pared by 6 bases and J by 7 bases, with 8 bases between. Germline lookup yields CDR1 SNHLY and CDR2 FYNNEI. CDR3 size: 11 residues. Sequences were obtained from naive CD4+ T cells sorted from blood. Subset noted: CD45RA+ positively selected. The receptor's source is a man younger than 35 in good health. This chain connects TRBV2 to TRBJ2-3, with D perhaps matching TRBD2 (5 bases). The CDR3 nucleotides are TGTGCCAGCAGGATCGGGAATACGCAGTATTTT. Its translation: CASRIGNTQYF. Full variable domain (outside the CDR3, taken from reference TRBV2 and TRBJ2-3): EPEVTQTPSHQVTQMGQEVILRCVPISNHLYFYWYRQILGQKVEFLVSFYNNEISEKSEIFDDQFSVERPDGSNFTLKIRSTKLEDSAMYFCASRIGNTQYFGPGTRLTVL.